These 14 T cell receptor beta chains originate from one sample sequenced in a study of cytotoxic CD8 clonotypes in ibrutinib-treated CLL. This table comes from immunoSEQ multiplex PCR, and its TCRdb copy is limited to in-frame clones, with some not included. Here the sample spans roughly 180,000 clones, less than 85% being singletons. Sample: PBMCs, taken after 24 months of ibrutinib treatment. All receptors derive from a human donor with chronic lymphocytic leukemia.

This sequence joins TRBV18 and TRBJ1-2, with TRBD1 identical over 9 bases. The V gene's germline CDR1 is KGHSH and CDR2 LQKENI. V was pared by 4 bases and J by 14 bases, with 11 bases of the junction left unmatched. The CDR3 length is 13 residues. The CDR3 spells CASSQDRGPRGTF. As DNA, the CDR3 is TGTGCCAGCTCACAGGACAGGGGACCTCGGGGGACCTTC.

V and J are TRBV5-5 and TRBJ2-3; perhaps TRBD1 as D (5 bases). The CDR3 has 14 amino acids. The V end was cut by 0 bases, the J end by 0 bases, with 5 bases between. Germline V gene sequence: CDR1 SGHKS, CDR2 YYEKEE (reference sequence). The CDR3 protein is CASSLGQSTDTQYF. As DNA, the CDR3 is TGTGCCAGCAGCTTGGGACAGAGCACAGATACGCAGTATTTT.

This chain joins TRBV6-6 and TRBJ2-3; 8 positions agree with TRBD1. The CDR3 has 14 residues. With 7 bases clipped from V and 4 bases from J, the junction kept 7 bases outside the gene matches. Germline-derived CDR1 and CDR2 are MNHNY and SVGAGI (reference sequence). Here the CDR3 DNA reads TGTGCCAGCACCCTGACAGGGGTCCCAGATACGCAGTATTTT. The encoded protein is CASTLTGVPDTQYF.

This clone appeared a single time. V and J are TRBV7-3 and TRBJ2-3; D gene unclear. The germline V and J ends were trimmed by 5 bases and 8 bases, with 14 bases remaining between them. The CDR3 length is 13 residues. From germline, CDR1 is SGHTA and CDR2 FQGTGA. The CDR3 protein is CASSREPTGTQYF. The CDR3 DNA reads TGTGCCAGCAGCCGTGAACCGACGGGTACGCAGTATTTT.

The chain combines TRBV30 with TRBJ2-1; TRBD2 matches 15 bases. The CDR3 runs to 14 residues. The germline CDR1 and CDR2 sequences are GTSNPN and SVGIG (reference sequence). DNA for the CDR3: TGTGCAGGGACTAGCGGGGGGCTGTTCAATGAGCAGTTCTTC. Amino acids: CAGTSGGLFNEQFF.

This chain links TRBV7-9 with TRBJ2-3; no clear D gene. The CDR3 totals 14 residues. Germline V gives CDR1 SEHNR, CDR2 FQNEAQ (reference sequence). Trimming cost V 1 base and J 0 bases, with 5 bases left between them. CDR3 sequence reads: CASSLGHSTDTQYF. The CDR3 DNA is TGTGCCAGCAGCTTAGGTCATAGCACAGATACGCAGTATTTT. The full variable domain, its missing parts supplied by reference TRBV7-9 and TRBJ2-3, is DTGVSQNPRHKITKRGQNVTFRCDPISEHNRLYWYRQTLGQGPEFLTYFQNEAQLEKSRLLSDRFSAERPKGSFSTLEIQRTEQGDSAMYLCASSLGHSTDTQYFGPGTRLTVL.

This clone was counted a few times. CDR3 sequence reads: CASRGPDRGASYEQYF. CDR3 DNA sequence: TGTGCCAGCAGGGGCCCGGACAGGGGGGCCTCCTACGAGCAGTACTTC. The rearrangement links TRBV6-6 to TRBJ2-7, with 10 bases aligning to TRBD1. Germline assignment: CDR1 MNHNY and CDR2 SVGAGI (reference sequence). CDR3 length: 16 residues. Trimming at V came to 6 bases and at J to 0 bases, leaving 8 bases not matched to a gene.

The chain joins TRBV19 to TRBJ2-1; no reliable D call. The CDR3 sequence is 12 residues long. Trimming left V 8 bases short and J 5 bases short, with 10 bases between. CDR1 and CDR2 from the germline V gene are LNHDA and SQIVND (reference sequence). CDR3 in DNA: TGTGCCAGTCAGTCGTGGCACAATGAGCAGTTCTTC. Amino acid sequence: CASQSWHNEQFF.

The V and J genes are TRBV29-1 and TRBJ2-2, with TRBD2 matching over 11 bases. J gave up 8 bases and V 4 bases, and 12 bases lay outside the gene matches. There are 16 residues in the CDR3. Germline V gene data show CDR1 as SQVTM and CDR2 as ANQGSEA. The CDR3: CSVGLGLAGGSGELFF. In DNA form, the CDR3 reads TGCAGCGTTGGGCTCGGGCTAGCGGGAGGATCGGGGGAGCTGTTTTTT.

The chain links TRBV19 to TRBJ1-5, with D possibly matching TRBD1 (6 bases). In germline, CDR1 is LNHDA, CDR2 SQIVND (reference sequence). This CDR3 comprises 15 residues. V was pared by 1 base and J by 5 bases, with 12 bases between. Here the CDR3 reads CASSIVGTYDQPQHF. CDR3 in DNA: TGTGCCAGTAGTATAGTCGGGACATATGATCAGCCCCAGCATTTT.

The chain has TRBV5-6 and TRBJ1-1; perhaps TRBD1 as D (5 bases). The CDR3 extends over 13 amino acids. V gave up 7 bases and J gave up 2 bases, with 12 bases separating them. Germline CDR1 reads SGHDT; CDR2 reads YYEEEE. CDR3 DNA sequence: TGTGCCAGCGCAATTGGGGGAAACACTGAAGCTTTCTTT. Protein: CASAIGGNTEAFF. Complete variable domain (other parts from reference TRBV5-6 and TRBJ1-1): DAGVTQSPTHLIKTRGQQVTLRCSPKSGHDTVSWYQQALGQGPQFIFQYYEEEERQRGNFPDRFSGHQFPNYSSELNVNALLLGDSALYLCASAIGGNTEAFFGQGTRLTVV.

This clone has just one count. The CDR3 DNA reads TGTGCCAGCAGTGAAAGCCTGGGGAAAGGTTCGCACGAGCAGTACTTC. Translating gives CASSESLGKGSHEQYF. This sequence joins TRBV6-1 and TRBJ2-7, with D hard to call. The CDR3 is made up of 16 amino acids. The germline V and J ends were trimmed by 2 bases and 5 bases, with 19 bases remaining between them. Looked up from germline, CDR1 is MNHNS and CDR2 is SASEGT.

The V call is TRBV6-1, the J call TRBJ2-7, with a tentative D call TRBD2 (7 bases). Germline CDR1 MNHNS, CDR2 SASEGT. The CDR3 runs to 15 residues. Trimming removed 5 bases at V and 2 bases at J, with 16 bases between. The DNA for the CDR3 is TGTGCCAGCAGTTGGGGGGGGGCGGAAGCCTACGAGCAGTACTTC. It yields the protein CASSWGGAEAYEQYF.

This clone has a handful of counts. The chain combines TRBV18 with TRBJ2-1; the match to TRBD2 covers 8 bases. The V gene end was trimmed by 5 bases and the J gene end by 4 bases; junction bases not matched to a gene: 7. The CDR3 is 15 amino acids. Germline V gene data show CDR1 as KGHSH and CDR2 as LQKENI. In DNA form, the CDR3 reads TGTGCCAGCTCAGTGATGGCGGGGGGATACAATGAGCAGTTCTTC. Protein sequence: CASSVMAGGYNEQFF.